Listed below are T cell receptor beta chains from one sample, sequenced in a study of CD8+ T cells in alopecia areata. Measured with immunoSEQ multiplex PCR; TCRdb has only the in-frame clones, and not every one. The data show 120,000 or so clones, over 60% seen once. The sequencing used CD4+ T cells sorted from blood, collected at week 4, from a patient treated with tofacitinib. These receptors were obtained from a human donor with alopecia areata. CDR3s include the opening cysteine and the closing phenylalanine or tryptophan. D genes are given only for firm matches. Not every row has a clone size; where given, it reads once, few, many or a size class.

clone_size d_call j_call v_call cdr3_aa cdr3_nt
- - TRBJ2-1 TRBV23-1 CASSPRGGLPLDEQFF TGCGCCAGCAGTCCCCGTGGGGGCTTACCTCTCGACGAGCAGTTCTTC
- - TRBJ1-1 TRBV18 CASSPLREDTEAFF TGTGCCAGCTCACCCCTCCGGGAGGACACTGAAGCTTTCTTT
- TRBD1 TRBJ2-1 TRBV27 CASRRTGGNEQFF TGTGCCAGCAGGCGGACAGGGGGCAATGAGCAGTTCTTC
- - TRBJ1-3 TRBV29-1 CSVDSDGNTIYF TGCAGCGTTGACTCGGATGGAAACACCATATATTTT
- TRBD2 TRBJ2-3 TRBV30 CAWSVMVLSSGNTDTQYF TGTGCCTGGAGCGTTATGGTGTTATCTAGCGGAAACACAGATACGCAGTATTTT
- - TRBJ2-3 TRBV7-9 CASSQGGGTDTQYF TGTGCCAGCAGCCAAGGCGGCGGCACAGATACGCAGTATTTT
- - TRBJ2-2 TRBV5-1 CASSLVGSGELFF TGCGCCAGCAGCTTGGTAGGCTCCGGGGAGCTGTTTTTT
- TRBD2 TRBJ2-3 TRBV29-1 CSVAPYGRGGDTQYF TGCAGCGTAGCCCCCTACGGGAGGGGAGGAGATACGCAGTATTTT
- - TRBJ2-7 TRBV2 CASSDHYEQYF TGTGCCAGCAGTGATCACTACGAGCAGTACTTC
- TRBD1 TRBJ2-7 TRBV5-4 CASSVDRGPYEQYF TGTGCCAGCAGCGTGGACAGGGGGCCCTACGAGCAGTACTTC
- - TRBJ2-3 TRBV7-2 CASSVQVQGTDTQYF TGTGCCAGCAGCGTACAGGTTCAGGGCACAGATACGCAGTATTTT
- - TRBJ2-3 TRBV5-1 CASSLSSRTDTQYF TGCGCCAGCAGCTTGTCCTCTCGCACAGATACGCAGTATTTT
- - TRBJ1-1 TRBV2 CASSGGGTEAFF TGTGCCAGCAGTGGAGGGGGGACTGAAGCTTTCTTT
- TRBD2 TRBJ2-1 TRBV30 CAWNVGTSGPDEQFF TGTGCCTGGAATGTTGGGACTAGCGGTCCGGATGAGCAGTTCTTC
- TRBD1 TRBJ1-1 TRBV7-3 CASSARDRGRAFF TGTGCCAGCAGCGCGCGAGACAGGGGGCGAGCTTTCTTT
few TRBD1 TRBJ2-1 TRBV4-1 CASSQGQGAQSSYNEQFF TGCGCCAGCAGCCAAGGACAGGGGGCCCAATCCTCCTACAATGAGCAGTTCTTC
- - TRBJ2-2 TRBV4-3 CASSQDPGQNTGELFF TGCGCCAGCAGCCAAGATCCTGGACAGAACACCGGGGAGCTGTTTTTT
- TRBD2 TRBJ2-3 TRBV14 CASSQGVSGSGTDTQYF TGTGCCAGCAGCCAAGGTGTTAGCGGGAGTGGCACAGATACGCAGTATTTT
- TRBD2 TRBJ2-4 TRBV6-5 CASSYGGESKNIQYF TGTGCCAGCAGTTACGGGGGGGAGTCCAAAAACATTCAGTACTTC
- TRBD2 TRBJ2-5 TRBV6-6 CASRDTSGPQETQYF TGTGCCAGCAGGGATACTAGCGGACCACAAGAGACCCAGTACTTC
- TRBD1 TRBJ2-7 TRBV10-3 CAIRGDRATYEQYF TGTGCCATCAGGGGGGACAGGGCGACCTACGAGCAGTACTTC
- TRBD2 TRBJ2-7 TRBV5-1 CASSLQAGVYEQYF TGCGCCAGCAGCTTGCAAGCGGGAGTCTACGAGCAGTACTTC